The 21 T cell receptor beta chains below come from one sample, sequenced in a study of blood T cell repertoires in COVID-19. Repertoires were generated with immunoSEQ multiplex PCR, while TCRdb's copy carries only in-frame clones and drops some. The sample has 150,000 to 190,000 clones, under 85% seen once. Sequences were obtained from peripheral blood. The receptor source for this set is a woman older than 75 with acute or convalescent COVID-19.

The chain carries TRBV9 and TRBJ2-5, with D maybe TRBD2 (7 bases). Germline V gene data show CDR1 as SGDLS and CDR2 as YYNGEE. Trimming left V 0 bases short and J 6 bases short, with 12 bases between. The length of the CDR3 is 14 residues. The CDR3 loop is CASSVDGGRKTQYF. The DNA for the CDR3 is TGTGCCAGCAGCGTAGACGGGGGGCGGAAGACCCAGTACTTC.

This clone was seen a few times. V and J are TRBV29-1 and TRBJ2-1, with TRBD1 matching over 7 bases. The CDR3 runs 13 residues. CDR1 is SQVTM, CDR2 ANQGSEA, per germline. Trimming removed 3 bases from V and 5 bases from J; junction bases left unmatched: 4. The CDR3 here is CSVERGQNNEQFF. In DNA, the CDR3 is TGCAGCGTTGAGAGGGGGCAAAACAATGAGCAGTTCTTC.

This clone was observed a handful of times. This chain uses TRBV6-6 with TRBJ2-3, with TRBD2 matching over 9 bases. Germline V lookup: CDR1 MNHNY, CDR2 SVGAGI (reference sequence). With V trimmed by 6 bases and J by 2 bases, 9 bases remained unmatched. The CDR3 covers 16 residues. CDR3 nucleotide sequence: TGTGCCAGCAGCCTTATGGCTAGCGGGGACACAGATACGCAGTATTTT. Protein product: CASSLMASGDTDTQYF.

The chain joins TRBV5-4 to TRBJ1-6, with D possibly matching TRBD1 (6 bases). Germline-derived CDR1 and CDR2 are SGHNT and YYREEE (reference sequence). The CDR3 spans 15 residues. Trimming pared 2 bases from V and 8 bases from J, leaving 14 bases between. CDR3 sequence reads: CASSFDRQDYSPLHF. The CDR3 nucleotides are TGTGCCAGCAGCTTTGACAGACAGGACTATTCACCCCTCCACTTT.

The chain employs TRBV9 and TRBJ2-2, with TRBD1 matching 9 bases. The CDR3 extends over 17 amino acids. The J segment lost 3 bases and the V segment lost 4 bases, leaving 10 bases of the junction unmatched. Germline CDR1 and CDR2: SGDLS and YYNGEE. Here the CDR3 DNA reads TGTGCCAGCAGCCTCCTTGGGGACAGGGTGGACACCGGGGAGCTGTTTTTT. Translation gives CASSLLGDRVDTGELFF.

Only a few counts were recorded for this clone. The chain carries TRBV10-3 and TRBJ2-5, with 7 bases aligning to TRBD1. The length of the CDR3 is 12 residues. J lost 2 bases, V lost 9 bases, and 3 bases had no gene match. Germline V gene sequence: CDR1 ENHRY, CDR2 SYGVKD. The CDR3 loop reads CAIGQEQETQYF. In nucleotides, the CDR3 is TGTGCCATTGGACAGGAGCAAGAGACCCAGTACTTC.

The chain couples TRBV19 to TRBJ1-2; 8 positions match TRBD1. V trimming: 9 bases; J trimming: 2 bases; junction bases outside the gene matches: 5. Germline loops: CDR1 LNHDA, CDR2 SQIVND (reference sequence). The CDR3 runs 13 residues. CDR3 protein: CASQRTGNYGYTF. In DNA, the CDR3 is TGTGCCAGCCAGAGGACAGGGAACTATGGCTACACCTTC.

The gene calls are TRBV24-1 and TRBJ2-3; 9 bases are shared with TRBD1. The junction had 5 bases not matched to a gene; V was cut back by 4 bases and J by 1 base. The CDR3 sequence is 16 residues long. In germline, CDR1 is KGHDR, CDR2 SFDVKD. The CDR3 bases are TGTGCCACCAGTGACGCGGGACAGGGCGGCACAGATACGCAGTATTTT. Translation gives CATSDAGQGGTDTQYF.

The chain carries TRBV5-1 and TRBJ1-1, with D possibly matching TRBD1 (6 bases). The V end was cut by 4 bases, the J end by 8 bases, with 15 bases between. This CDR3 comprises 13 residues. Looked up from germline, CDR1 is SGHRS and CDR2 is YFSETQ. CDR3 coding DNA: TGCGCCAGCAGCGATACAGGGAAGAGCGAAGCTTTCTTT. Translating it yields CASSDTGKSEAFF.

The chain links TRBV6-6 to TRBJ1-2, with no clear D. Deletions cut 7 bases from V and 10 bases from J, with 16 bases between. CDR3 length equals 12 residues. In germline, CDR1 is MNHNY, CDR2 SVGAGI (reference sequence). The CDR3 DNA reads as TGTGCCAGCAATACAGACTCCGGGATCTACACCTTC. Translating it yields CASNTDSGIYTF.

This clone was counted between two and nine times. V is TRBV27 and J is TRBJ1-1; D not certain. This CDR3 region has 18 residues. The germline V and J ends were trimmed by 0 bases and 1 base, with 18 bases remaining between them. Germline V gene sequence: CDR1 MNHEY, CDR2 SMNVEV (reference sequence). The CDR3 DNA reads TGTGCCAGCAGTTTATCGGTTGAGGGAAGGGTTAGGAACACTGAAGCTTTCTTT. Translation: CASSLSVEGRVRNTEAFF.

This chain uses TRBV1 with TRBJ1-2. TRBV1 is a documented pseudogene. The length of the CDR3 is 18 residues. The DNA for the CDR3 is TGCACCCGAAAGGCCCGGGGTTCCACAAGATTGATGGGCTATGGCTACACCTTC. It encodes CTRKARGSTRLMGYGYTF.

The V gene is TRBV7-3, the J gene TRBJ2-3; TRBD2 aligns across 9 bases. Trimming took 5 bases from V and 3 from J; bases not matched to a gene: 3. The germline V gene encodes CDR1 SGHTA and CDR2 FQGTGA. The CDR3 loop spans 14 amino acids. Here the CDR3 reads CASSRSGGTDTQYF. For the CDR3, the DNA is TGTGCCAGCAGCCGTAGCGGGGGAACAGATACGCAGTATTTT.

This sequence joins TRBV9 and TRBJ2-1; D is possibly TRBD2 (5 bases). CDR1 SGDLS and CDR2 YYNGEE come from the germline V gene. This CDR3 comprises 15 residues. Trimming left V 0 bases short and J 3 bases short, with 10 bases between. CDR3 bases: TGTGCCAGCAGCGTAGAGGGAGCGAACTACAATGAGCAGTTCTTC. Translated: CASSVEGANYNEQFF.

The chain has TRBV19 and TRBJ1-2; perhaps TRBD1 as D (5 bases). The germline gives CDR1 LNHDA, CDR2 SQIVND (reference sequence). The CDR3 contains 15 residues. V was clipped by 2 bases and J by 2 bases, with 12 bases between them. The DNA for the CDR3 is TGTGCCAGTAGTATACGCAGGGCGGGAAACTATGGCTACACCTTC. This sequence encodes CASSIRRAGNYGYTF. The whole variable domain, remainder taken from reference TRBV19 and TRBJ1-2, is DGGITQSPKYLFRKEGQNVTLSCEQNLNHDAMYWYRQDPGQGLRLIYYSQIVNDFQKGDIAEGYSVSREKKESFPLTVTSAQKNPTAFYLCASSIRRAGNYGYTFGSGTRLTVV.

This clone appeared many times. The chain couples TRBV7-8 to TRBJ1-5, with D uncertain. In germline, CDR1 is SGHVS, CDR2 FQNEAQ. Trimming took 1 base from V and 5 from J, leaving 6 bases between them. The CDR3 totals 13 residues. The CDR3 sequence: CASSLERDQPQHF. In DNA, the CDR3 is TGTGCCAGCAGCTTAGAGAGAGATCAGCCCCAGCATTTT.

The chain has TRBV7-9 and TRBJ1-3; possible D gene TRBD1, 5 bases. Trimming cost V 1 base and J 4 bases, with 14 bases left between them. CDR3 size: 16 residues. The germline V gene has CDR1 SEHNR and CDR2 FQNEAQ (reference sequence). CDR3 sequence: CASSLVGASYGNTIYF. The CDR3 DNA reads as TGTGCCAGCAGCTTAGTTGGGGCCTCTTACGGAAACACCATATATTTT.

This clone has more than one count but fewer than ten. Written as DNA, the CDR3 is TGTGCCAGCAGTGGCCCCGGACACTCGAGCTCCTACGAGCAGTACTTC. Protein sequence: CASSGPGHSSSYEQYF. The chain carries TRBV2 and TRBJ2-7; a possible D gene is TRBD1 (5 bases). The CDR3 is made up of 16 amino acids. With 4 bases removed from V and 0 bases from J, the gap between germline ends came to 16 bases. The V gene's germline CDR1 is SNHLY and CDR2 FYNNEI.

The chain combines TRBV5-8 with TRBJ1-5; D is perhaps TRBD1 (5 bases). The CDR3 is 16 amino acids. CDR1 SGHTS and CDR2 YDEGEE come from the germline V gene. V lost 4 bases and J lost 4, with 18 bases in between. CDR3 loop: CASSPRVGGRNQPQHF. The DNA for the CDR3 is TGTGCCAGCAGCCCAAGGGTGGGGGGTAGAAATCAGCCCCAGCATTTT.

V gene TRBV6-6 combines with J gene TRBJ1-1, with D perhaps matching TRBD1 (5 bases). This CDR3 contains 16 residues. V dropped 0 bases and J dropped 1 base, with 12 bases sitting between them. In germline, CDR1 is MNHNY, CDR2 SVGAGI (reference sequence). The CDR3 protein is CASSYSTGKPNTEAFF. The CDR3 DNA reads TGTGCCAGCAGTTACTCAACAGGCAAACCGAACACTGAAGCTTTCTTT.

This clone was observed a few times. The chain carries TRBV5-5 and TRBJ2-7; the D is unclear. The germline gives CDR1 SGHKS, CDR2 YYEKEE (reference sequence). CDR3 length: 14 residues. Trimming shortened V by 4 bases and J by 3 bases, and 14 bases separated the two germline ends. CDR3 loop: CASSLRHGLYEQYF. The CDR3 coding sequence is TGTGCCAGCAGCCTTAGACATGGCCTCTACGAGCAGTACTTC.